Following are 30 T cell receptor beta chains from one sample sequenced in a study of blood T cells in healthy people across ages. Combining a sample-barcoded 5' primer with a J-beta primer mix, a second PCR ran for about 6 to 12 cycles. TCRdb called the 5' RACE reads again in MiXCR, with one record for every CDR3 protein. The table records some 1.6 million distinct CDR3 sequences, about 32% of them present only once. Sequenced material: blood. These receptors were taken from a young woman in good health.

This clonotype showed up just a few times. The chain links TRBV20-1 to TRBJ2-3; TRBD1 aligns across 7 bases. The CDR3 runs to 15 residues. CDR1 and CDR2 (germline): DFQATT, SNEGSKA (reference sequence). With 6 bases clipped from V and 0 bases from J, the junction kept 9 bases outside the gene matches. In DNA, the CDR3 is TGCAGTGCCCTCAGACCGGGACAGAGCACAGATACGCAGTATTTT. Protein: CSALRPGQSTDTQYF.

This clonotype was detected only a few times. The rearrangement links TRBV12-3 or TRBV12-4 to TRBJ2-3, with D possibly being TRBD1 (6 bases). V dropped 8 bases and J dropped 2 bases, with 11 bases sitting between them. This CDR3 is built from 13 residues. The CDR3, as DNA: TGTGCCAGCCTGACAGGATACACAGATACGCAGTATTTT. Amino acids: CASLTGYTDTQYF.

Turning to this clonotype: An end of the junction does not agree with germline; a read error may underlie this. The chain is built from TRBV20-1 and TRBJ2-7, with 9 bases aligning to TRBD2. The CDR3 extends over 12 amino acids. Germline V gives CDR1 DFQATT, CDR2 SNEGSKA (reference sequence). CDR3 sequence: CRASGGRDEQYF. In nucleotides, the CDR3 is TGCAGGGCTAGCGGCGGGAGGGACGAGCAGTACTTC.

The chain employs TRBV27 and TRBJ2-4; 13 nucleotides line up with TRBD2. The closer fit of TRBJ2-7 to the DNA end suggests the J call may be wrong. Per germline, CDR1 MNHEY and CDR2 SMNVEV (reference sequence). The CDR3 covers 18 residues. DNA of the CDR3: TGTGCCAGCAGTTCATACCTTCCGGGACTAGCGGGATACTACGAGCAGTACTTC. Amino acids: CASSSYLPGLAGYYEQYF.

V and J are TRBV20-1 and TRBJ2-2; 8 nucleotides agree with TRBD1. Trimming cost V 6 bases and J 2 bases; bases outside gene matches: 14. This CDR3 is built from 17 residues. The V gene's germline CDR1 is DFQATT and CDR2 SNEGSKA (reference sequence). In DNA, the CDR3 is TGCAGTGCATCAGGGGGCCTGCGGGATTTCAACACCGGGGAGCTGTTTTTT. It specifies CSASGGLRDFNTGELFF.

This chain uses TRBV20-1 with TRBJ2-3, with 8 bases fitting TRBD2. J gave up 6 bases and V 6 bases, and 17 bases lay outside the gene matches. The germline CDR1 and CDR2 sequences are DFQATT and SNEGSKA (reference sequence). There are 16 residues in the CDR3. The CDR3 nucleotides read TGCAGTGCACTCGACGCCCAGCGGGGGACTGGGGATACGCAGTATTTT. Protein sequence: CSALDAQRGTGDTQYF.

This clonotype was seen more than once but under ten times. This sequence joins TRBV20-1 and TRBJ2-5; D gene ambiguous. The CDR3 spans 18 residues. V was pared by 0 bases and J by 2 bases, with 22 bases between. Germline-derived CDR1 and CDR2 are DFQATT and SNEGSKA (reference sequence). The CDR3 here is CSARDGAGLGGSQETQYF. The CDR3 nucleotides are TGCAGTGCTAGAGATGGCGCAGGATTGGGTGGGTCTCAAGAGACCCAGTACTTC.

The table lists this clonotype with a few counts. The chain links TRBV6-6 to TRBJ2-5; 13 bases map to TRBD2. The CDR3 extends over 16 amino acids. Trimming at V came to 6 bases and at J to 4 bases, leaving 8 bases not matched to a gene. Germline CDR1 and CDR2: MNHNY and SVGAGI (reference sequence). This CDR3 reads CASSQLAGGPGETQYF. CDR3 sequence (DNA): TGTGCCAGCAGCCAACTAGCGGGAGGGCCAGGAGAGACCCAGTACTTC.

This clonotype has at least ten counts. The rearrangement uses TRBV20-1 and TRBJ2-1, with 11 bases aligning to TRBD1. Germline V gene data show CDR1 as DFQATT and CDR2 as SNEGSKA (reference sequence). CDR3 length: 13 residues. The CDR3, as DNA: TGCAGCGCCCTGGGGACAGGGGGCAATGAGCAGTTCTTC. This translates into CSALGTGGNEQFF.

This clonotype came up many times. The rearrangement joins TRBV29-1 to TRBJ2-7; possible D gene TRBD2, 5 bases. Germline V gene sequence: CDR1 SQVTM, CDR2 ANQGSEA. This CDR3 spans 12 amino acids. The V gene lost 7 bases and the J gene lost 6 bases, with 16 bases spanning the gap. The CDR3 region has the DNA TGCAGCGCCGGGGAGAGAGTGCGCGAGCAGTACTTC. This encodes CSAGERVREQYF.

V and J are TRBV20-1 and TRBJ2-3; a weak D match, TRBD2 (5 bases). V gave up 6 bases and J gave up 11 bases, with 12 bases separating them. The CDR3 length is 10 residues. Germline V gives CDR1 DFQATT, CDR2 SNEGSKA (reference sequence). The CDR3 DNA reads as TGCAGTGCCGCATTAGGAGGGCAGTATTTT. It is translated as CSAALGGQYF.

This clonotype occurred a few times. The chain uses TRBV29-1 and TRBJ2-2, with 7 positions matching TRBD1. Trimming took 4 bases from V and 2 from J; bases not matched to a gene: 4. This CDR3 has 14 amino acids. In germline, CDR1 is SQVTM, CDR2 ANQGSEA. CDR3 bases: TGCAGCGTTGGGGACAGAGACAACACCGGGGAGCTGTTTTTT. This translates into CSVGDRDNTGELFF.

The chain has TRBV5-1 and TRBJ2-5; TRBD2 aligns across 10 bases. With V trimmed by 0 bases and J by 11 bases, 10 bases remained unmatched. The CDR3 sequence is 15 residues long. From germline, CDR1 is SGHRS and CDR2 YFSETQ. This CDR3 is CASSLEAGGLAEQYF. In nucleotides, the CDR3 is TGCGCCAGCAGCTTGGAAGCGGGAGGGCTTGCGGAGCAGTACTTC.

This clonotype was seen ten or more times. DNA of the CDR3: TGCAGCGCCGGGACAGGCGCCTACGAGCAGTACTTC. Translating gives CSAGTGAYEQYF. V usage is TRBV20-1 and J usage is TRBJ2-7; 8 bases fit TRBD1. Germline V gene sequence: CDR1 DFQATT, CDR2 SNEGSKA (reference sequence). The CDR3 sequence is 12 residues long.

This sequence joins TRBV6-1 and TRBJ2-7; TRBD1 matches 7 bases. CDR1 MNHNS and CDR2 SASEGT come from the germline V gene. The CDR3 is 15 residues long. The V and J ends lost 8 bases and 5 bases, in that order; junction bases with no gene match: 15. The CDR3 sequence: CASCNDRVTSDEQYF. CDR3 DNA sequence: TGTGCCAGCTGCAACGACAGGGTGACGAGCGACGAGCAGTACTTC.

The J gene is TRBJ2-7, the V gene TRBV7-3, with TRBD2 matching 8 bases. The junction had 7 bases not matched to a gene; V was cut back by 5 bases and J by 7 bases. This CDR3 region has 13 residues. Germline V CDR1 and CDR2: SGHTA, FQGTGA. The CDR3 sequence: CASSGSGSGEQYF. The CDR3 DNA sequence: TGTGCCAGCAGCGGCAGCGGGAGTGGGGAGCAGTACTTC.

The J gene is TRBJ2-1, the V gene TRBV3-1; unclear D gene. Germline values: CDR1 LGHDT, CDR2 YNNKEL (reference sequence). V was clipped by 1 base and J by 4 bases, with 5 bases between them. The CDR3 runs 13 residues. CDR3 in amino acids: CASSQVTYNEQFF. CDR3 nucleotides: TGTGCCAGCAGCCAAGTGACATACAATGAGCAGTTCTTC.

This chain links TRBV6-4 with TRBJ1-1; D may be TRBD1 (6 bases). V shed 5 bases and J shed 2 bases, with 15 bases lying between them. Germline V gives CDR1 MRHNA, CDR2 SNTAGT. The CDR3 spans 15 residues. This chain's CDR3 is CASSPFQGSNTEAFF. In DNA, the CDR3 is TGTGCCAGCAGTCCCTTTCAGGGGTCTAACACTGAAGCTTTCTTT.

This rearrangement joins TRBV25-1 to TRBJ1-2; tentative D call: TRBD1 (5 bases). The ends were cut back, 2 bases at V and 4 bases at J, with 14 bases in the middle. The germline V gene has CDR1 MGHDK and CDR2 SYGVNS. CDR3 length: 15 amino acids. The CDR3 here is CASSEPRDGTYGYTF. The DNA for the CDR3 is TGTGCCAGCAGTGAACCCCGGGACGGCACCTATGGCTACACCTTC.

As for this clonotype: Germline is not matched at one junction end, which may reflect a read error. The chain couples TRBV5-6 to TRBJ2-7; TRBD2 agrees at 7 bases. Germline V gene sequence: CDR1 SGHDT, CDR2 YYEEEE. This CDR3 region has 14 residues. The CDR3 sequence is CASSLGRGSYELYF. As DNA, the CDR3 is TGTGCCAGCAGCTTGGGGCGGGGGAGCTACGAGCTGTACTTC.

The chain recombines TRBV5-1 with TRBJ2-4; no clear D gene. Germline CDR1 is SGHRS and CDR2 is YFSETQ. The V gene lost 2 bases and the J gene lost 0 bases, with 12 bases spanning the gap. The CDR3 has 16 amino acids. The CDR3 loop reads CASSLVRSVAKNIQYF. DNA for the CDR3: TGCGCCAGCAGCTTAGTAAGGTCCGTAGCCAAAAACATTCAGTACTTC.

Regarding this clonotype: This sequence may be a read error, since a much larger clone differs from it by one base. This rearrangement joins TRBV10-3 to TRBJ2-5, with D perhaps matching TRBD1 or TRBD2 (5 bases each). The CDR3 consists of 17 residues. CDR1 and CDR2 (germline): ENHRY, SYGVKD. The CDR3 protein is CATSELGEQSPIETQYF. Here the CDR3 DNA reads TGTGCCACCAGTGAGTTGGGGGAACAGTCCCCGATAGAGACCCAGTACTTC.

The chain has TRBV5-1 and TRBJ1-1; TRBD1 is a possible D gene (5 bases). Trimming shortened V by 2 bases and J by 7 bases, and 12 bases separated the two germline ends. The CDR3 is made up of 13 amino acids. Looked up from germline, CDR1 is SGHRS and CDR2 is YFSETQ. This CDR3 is CASSFQGKGEAFF. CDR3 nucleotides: TGCGCCAGCAGCTTTCAGGGTAAGGGTGAAGCTTTCTTT.

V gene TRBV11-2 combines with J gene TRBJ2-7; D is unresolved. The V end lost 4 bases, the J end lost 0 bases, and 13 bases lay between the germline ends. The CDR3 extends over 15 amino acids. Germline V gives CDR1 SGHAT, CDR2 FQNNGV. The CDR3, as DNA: TGTGCCAGCAGCTCCCTGGGTCTGAGCTCCTACGAGCAGTACTTC. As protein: CASSSLGLSSYEQYF.

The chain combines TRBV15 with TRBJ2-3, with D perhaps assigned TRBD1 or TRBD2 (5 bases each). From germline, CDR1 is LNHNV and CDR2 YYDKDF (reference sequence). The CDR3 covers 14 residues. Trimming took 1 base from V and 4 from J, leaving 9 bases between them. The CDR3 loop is CATSRVGDPDTQYF. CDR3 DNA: TGTGCCACCAGCAGAGTTGGGGACCCAGATACGCAGTATTTT.

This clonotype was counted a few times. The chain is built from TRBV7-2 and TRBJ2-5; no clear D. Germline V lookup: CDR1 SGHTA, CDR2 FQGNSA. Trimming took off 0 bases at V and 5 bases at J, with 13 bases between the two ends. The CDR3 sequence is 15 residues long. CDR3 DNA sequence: TGTGCCAGCAGCTTAGCTTTCAGAGGCTGGGAGACCCAGTACTTC. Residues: CASSLAFRGWETQYF.

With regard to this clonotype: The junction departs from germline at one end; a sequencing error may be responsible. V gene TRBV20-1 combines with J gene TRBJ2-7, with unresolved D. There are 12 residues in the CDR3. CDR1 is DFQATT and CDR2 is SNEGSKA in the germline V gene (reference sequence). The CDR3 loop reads CSASSREYEQNF. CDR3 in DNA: TGCAGTGCTAGCTCACGAGAATACGAGCAGAACTTC.

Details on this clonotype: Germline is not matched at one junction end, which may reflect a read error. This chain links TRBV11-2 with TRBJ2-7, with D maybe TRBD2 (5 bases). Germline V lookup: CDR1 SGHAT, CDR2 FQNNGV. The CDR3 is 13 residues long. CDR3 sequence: CASSFGESETQHF. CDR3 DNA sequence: TGTGCCAGCAGCTTCGGGGAGTCGGAGACCCAGCACTTC.

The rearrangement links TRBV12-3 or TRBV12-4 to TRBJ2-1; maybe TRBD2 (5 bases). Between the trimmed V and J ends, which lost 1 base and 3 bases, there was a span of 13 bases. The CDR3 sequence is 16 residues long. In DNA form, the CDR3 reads TGTGCCAGCAGTTTAGACGCAACGGGAATCTACAATGAGCAGTTCTTC. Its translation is CASSLDATGIYNEQFF.

The CDR3 bases are TGTGCCAGCAGTCCGTCTTCAGGGAGAATATCCTACGAGCAGTACTTC. Translating gives CASSPSSGRISYEQYF. This chain joins TRBV27 and TRBJ2-7, with D perhaps TRBD1 or TRBD2 (5 bases each). The V and J ends lost 5 bases and 1 base respectively, with 18 bases between them. The CDR3 totals 16 residues. Germline V lookup: CDR1 MNHEY, CDR2 SMNVEV (reference sequence).